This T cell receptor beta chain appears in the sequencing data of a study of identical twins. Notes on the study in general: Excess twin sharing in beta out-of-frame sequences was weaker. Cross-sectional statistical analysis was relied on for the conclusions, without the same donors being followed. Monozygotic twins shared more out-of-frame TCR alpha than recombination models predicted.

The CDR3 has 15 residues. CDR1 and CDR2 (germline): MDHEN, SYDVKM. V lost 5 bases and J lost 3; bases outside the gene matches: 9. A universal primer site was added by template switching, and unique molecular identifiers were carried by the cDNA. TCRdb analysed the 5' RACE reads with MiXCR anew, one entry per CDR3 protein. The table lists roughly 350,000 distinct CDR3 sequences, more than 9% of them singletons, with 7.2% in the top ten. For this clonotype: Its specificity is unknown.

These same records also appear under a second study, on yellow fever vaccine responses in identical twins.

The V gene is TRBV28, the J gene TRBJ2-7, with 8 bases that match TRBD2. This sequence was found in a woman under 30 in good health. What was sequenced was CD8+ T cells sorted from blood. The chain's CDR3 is CASSDEAGALYEQYF. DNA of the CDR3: TGTGCCAGCAGTGATGAAGCGGGAGCCCTCTACGAGCAGTACTTC. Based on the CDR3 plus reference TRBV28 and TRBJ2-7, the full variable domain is DVKVTQSSRYLVKRTGEKVFLECVQDMDHENMFWYRQDPGLGLRLIYFSYDVKMKEKGDIPEGYSVSREKKERFSLILESASTNQTSMYLCASSDEAGALYEQYFGPGTRLTVT.